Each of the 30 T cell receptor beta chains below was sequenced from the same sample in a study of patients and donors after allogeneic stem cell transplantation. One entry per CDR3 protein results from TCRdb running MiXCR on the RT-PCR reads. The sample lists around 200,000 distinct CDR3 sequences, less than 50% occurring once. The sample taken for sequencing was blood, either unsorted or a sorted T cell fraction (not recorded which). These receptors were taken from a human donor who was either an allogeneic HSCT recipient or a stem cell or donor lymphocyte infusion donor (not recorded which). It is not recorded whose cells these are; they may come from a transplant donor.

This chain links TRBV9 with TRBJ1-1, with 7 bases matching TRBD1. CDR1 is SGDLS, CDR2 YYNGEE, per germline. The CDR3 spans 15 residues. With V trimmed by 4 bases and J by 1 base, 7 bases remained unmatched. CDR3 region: CASSPGGLGNTEAFF. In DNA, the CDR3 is TGTGCCAGCAGCCCAGGGGGTTTAGGGAACACTGAAGCTTTCTTT.

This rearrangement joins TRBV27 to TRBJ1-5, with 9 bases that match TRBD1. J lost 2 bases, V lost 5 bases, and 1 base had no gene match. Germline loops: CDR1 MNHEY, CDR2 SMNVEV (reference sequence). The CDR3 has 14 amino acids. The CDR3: CASSGDRGNQPQHF. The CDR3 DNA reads TGTGCCAGCAGTGGGGACAGGGGCAATCAGCCCCAGCATTTT.

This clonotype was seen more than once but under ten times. The CDR3 region has the DNA TGTGCCAGCAGCGCCCCCCCAACAGGCGGCGAAAACATTCAGTACTTC. Protein: CASSAPPTGGENIQYF. The chain employs TRBV7-8 and TRBJ2-4; D might be TRBD1 (5 bases). The CDR3 runs 16 residues. Germline CDR1 and CDR2: SGHVS and FQNEAQ. V was pared by 5 bases and J by 5 bases, with 19 bases between.

CDR3: CASSERGGNTEAFF. The CDR3 nucleotides are TGTGCCAGCAGTGAACGGGGGGGGAACACTGAAGCTTTCTTT. J is TRBJ1-1 and V is TRBV2, with a weak D call TRBD1 (5 bases). V was trimmed by 2 bases and J by 1 base, leaving 8 bases between them. The CDR3 totals 14 residues. Germline CDR1 SNHLY, CDR2 FYNNEI.

The CDR3 region has the DNA TGTGCCAGCAGCTTAGCAGAGAGGACTAGCGGGGCGGATGAGCAGTTCTTC. Its translation is CASSLAERTSGADEQFF. The chain couples TRBV7-9 to TRBJ2-1; 12 bases line up with TRBD2. The CDR3 has 17 amino acids. The trim removed 0 bases at V and 8 bases at J, leaving 8 bases unmatched. Germline-derived CDR1 and CDR2 are SEHNR and FQNEAQ (reference sequence).

CDR3 sequence reads: CATSGHSGTGDAEAFF. DNA of the CDR3: TGTGCCACCAGTGGACATTCCGGGACAGGGGATGCTGAAGCTTTCTTT. The rearrangement links TRBV24-1 to TRBJ1-1; TRBD1 agrees at 10 bases. CDR1 is KGHDR, CDR2 SFDVKD, per germline. The CDR3 is 16 amino acids. V lost 5 bases and J lost 6; bases outside the gene matches: 11.

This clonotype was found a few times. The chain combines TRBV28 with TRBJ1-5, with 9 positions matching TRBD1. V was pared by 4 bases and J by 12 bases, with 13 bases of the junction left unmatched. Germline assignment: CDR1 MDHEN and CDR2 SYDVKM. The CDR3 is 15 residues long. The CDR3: CASSSLRTGAPNQHF. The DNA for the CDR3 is TGTGCCAGCAGTTCTTTACGGACAGGGGCACCCAACCAGCATTTT.

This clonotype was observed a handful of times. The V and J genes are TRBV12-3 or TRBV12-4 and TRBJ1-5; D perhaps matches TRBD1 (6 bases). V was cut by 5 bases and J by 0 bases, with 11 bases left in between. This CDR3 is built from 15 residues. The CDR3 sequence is CASSQAQGSNQPQHF. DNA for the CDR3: TGTGCCAGCAGTCAAGCACAGGGTAGCAATCAGCCCCAGCATTTT.

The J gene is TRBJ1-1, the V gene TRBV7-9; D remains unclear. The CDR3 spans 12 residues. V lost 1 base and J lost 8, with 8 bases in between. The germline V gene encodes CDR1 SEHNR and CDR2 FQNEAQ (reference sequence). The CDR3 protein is CASSLGSQEAFF. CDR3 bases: TGTGCCAGCAGCTTAGGAAGCCAGGAAGCTTTCTTT. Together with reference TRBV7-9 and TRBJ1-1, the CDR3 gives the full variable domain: DTGVSQNPRHKITKRGQNVTFRCDPISEHNRLYWYRQTLGQGPEFLTYFQNEAQLEKSRLLSDRFSAERPKGSFSTLEIQRTEQGDSAMYLCASSLGSQEAFFGQGTRLTVV.

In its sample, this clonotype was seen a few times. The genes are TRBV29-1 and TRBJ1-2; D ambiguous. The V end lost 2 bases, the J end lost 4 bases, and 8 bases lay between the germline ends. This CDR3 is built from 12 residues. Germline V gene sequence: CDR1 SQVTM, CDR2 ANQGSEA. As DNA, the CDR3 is TGCAGCGTTGAACTGGGCCGCTATGGCTACACCTTC. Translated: CSVELGRYGYTF.

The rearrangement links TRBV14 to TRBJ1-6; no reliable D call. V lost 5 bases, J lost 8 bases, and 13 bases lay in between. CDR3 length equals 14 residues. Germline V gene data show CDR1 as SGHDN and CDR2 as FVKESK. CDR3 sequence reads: CASSKGRPHSPLHF. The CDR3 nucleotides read TGTGCCAGCAGCAAGGGCCGGCCTCATTCACCCCTCCACTTT. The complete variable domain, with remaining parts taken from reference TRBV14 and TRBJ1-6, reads EAGVTQFPSHSVIEKGQTVTLRCDPISGHDNLYWYRRVMGKEIKFLLHFVKESKQDESGMPNNRFLAERTGGTYSTLKVQPAELEDSGVYFCASSKGRPHSPLHFGNGTRLTVT.

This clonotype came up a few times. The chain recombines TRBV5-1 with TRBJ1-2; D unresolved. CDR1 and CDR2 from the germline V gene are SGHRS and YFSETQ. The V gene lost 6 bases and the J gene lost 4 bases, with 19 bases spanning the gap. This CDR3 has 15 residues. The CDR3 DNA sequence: TGCGCCAGCACCTGGGTTGCGGGGATGGTCTATGGCTACACCTTC. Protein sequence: CASTWVAGMVYGYTF.

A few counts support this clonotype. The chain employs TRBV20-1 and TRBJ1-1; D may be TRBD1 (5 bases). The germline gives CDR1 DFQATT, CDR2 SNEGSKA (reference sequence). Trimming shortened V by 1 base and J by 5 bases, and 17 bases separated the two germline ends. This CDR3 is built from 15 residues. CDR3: CSARVGTLSKTEAFF. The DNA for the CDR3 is TGCAGTGCTAGAGTGGGGACCCTCAGTAAGACTGAAGCTTTCTTT.

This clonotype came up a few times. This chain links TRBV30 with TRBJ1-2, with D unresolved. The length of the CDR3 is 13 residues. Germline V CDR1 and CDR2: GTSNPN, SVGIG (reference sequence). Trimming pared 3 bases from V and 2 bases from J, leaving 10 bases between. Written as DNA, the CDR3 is TGTGCCTGGAGCCGATCCGGGAACTATGGCTACACCTTC. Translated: CAWSRSGNYGYTF.

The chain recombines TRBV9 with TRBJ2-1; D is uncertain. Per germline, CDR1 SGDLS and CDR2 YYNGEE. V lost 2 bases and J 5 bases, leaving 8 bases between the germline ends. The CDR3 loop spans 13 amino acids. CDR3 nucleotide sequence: TGTGCCAGCAGCGTGGCAGACAACAATGAGCAGTTCTTC. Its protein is CASSVADNNEQFF.

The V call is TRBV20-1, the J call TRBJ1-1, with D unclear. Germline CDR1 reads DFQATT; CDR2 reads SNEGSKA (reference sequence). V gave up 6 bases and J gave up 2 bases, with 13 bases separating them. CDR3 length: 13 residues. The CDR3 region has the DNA TGCAGTGCGGCCAGGCGGGCTAACACTGAAGCTTTCTTT. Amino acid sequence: CSAARRANTEAFF.

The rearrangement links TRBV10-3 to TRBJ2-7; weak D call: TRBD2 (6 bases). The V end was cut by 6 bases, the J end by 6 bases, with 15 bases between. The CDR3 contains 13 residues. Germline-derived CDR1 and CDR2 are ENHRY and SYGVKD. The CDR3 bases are TGTGCCATCAGGGTAGGGCCCGGGGGCGAGCAGTACTTC. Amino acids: CAIRVGPGGEQYF.

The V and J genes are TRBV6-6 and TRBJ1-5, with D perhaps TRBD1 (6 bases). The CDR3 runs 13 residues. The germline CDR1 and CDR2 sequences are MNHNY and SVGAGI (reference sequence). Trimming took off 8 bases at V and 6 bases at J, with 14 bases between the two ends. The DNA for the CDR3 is TGTGCCAGCGCTCAGGGGTTGGGTCAGCCCCAGCATTTT. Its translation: CASAQGLGQPQHF.

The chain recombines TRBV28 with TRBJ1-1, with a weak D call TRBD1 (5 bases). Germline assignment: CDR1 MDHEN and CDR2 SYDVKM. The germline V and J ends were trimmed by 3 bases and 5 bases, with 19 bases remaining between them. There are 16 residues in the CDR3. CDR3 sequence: CASSLDGGGARTEAFF. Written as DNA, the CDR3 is TGTGCCAGCAGTTTGGATGGGGGAGGGGCGCGGACTGAAGCTTTCTTT.

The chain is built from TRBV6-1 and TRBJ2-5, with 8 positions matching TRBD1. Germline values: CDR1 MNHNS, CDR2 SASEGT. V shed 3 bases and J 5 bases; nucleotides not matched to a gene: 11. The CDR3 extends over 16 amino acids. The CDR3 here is CASSERQGRIRETQYF. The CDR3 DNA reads TGTGCCAGCAGTGAGCGACAGGGGCGCATTAGGGAGACCCAGTACTTC.

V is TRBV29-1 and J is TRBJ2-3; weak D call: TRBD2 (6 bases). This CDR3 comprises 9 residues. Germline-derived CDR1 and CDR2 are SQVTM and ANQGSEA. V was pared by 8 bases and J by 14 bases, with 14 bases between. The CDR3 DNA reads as TGCAGCCCAGGAGGGACGGGGTATTTT. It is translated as CSPGGTGYF.

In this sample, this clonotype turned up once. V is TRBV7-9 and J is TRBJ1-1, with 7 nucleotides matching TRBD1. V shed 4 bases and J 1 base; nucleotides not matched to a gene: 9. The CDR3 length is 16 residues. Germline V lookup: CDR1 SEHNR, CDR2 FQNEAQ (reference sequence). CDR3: CASSSDGGTANTEAFF. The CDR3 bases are TGTGCCAGCAGCTCCGACGGGGGGACAGCGAACACTGAAGCTTTCTTT.

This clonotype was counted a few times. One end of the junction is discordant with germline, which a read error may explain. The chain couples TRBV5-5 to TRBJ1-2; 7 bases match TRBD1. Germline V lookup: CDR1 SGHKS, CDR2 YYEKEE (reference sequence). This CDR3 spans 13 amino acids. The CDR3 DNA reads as TGTGCCAGCAGCCCCGTGGGACAGTTAAGCGAGGCCTTC. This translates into CASSPVGQLSEAF.

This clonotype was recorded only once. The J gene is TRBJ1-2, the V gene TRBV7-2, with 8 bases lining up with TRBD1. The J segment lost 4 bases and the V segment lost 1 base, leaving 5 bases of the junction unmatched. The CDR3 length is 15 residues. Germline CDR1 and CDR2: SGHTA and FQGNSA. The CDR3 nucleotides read TGTGCCAGCAGCTTAGTAGGACAGGGTGGCTATGGCTACACCTTC. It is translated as CASSLVGQGGYGYTF.

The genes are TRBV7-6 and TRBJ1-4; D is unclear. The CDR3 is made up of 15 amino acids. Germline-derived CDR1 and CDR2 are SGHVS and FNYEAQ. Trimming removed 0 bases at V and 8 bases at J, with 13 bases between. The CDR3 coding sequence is TGTGCCAGCAGCTTAGCGACTAGCCCTGGGGAAAAACTGTTTTTT. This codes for CASSLATSPGEKLFF.

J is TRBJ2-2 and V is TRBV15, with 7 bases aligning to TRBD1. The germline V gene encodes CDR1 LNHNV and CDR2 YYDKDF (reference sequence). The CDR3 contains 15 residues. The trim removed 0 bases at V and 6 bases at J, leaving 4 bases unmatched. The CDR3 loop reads CATSRDTGQPGELFF. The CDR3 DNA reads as TGTGCCACCAGCAGAGATACGGGACAGCCCGGGGAGCTGTTTTTT.

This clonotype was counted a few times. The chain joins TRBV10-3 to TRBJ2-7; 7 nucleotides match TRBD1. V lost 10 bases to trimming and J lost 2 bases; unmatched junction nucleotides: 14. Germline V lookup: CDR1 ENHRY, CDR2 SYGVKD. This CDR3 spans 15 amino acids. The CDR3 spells CATKQGNGATYEQYF. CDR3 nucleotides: TGTGCCACGAAACAGGGGAACGGGGCAACCTACGAGCAGTACTTC.

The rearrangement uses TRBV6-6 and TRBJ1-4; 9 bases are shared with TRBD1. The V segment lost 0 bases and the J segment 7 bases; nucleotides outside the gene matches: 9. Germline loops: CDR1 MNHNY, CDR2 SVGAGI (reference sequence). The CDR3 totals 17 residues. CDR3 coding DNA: TGTGCCAGCAGTTACTCGACCGGGACAGGGTACATTGAAAAACTGTTTTTT. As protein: CASSYSTGTGYIEKLFF.

The CDR3 loop reads CASSLPESYGYTF. The CDR3 bases are TGTGCCAGCAGCCTCCCGGAGAGCTATGGCTACACCTTC. This chain connects TRBV7-6 to TRBJ1-2, with D unclear. Per germline, CDR1 SGHVS and CDR2 FNYEAQ. The CDR3 spans 13 residues. With 5 bases removed from V and 4 bases from J, the gap between germline ends came to 11 bases.

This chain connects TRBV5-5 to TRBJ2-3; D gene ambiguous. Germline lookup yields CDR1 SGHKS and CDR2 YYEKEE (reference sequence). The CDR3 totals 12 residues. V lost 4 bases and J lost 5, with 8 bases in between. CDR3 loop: CASSQPQDTQYF. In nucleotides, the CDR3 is TGTGCCAGCAGCCAACCGCAAGATACGCAGTATTTT.